This T cell receptor beta chain was sequenced during a study of T cells after yellow fever vaccination. Study results and limitations: A weaker secondary response peaked on day 5, the primary on day 15.

This clonotype was recorded at least ten times. No antigen is known for it. TCRdb passed the 5' RACE reads through MiXCR, listing each CDR3 protein once. This sample has about 220,000 distinct CDR3 sequences, with approximately 3.3% found just once. The origin of this receptor is a man aged 18 to 30 who received the YFV17D yellow fever vaccine. The sequenced sample was CD4+ T cells sorted from PBMCs, obtained 10 days after the yellow fever booster vaccination.

The CDR3 region has the DNA TGTGCCAGCAGCAATGGCAGGGGGGAGCATGAGCAGTTCTTC. Translating it yields CASSNGRGEHEQFF. The chain combines TRBV5-5 with TRBJ2-1; a weak D match, TRBD1 (7 bases). V was cut by 4 bases and J by 8 bases, with 16 bases left in between. From germline, CDR1 is SGHKS and CDR2 YYEKEE (reference sequence). The CDR3 has 14 residues. The complete variable domain, with remaining parts taken from reference TRBV5-5 and TRBJ2-1, reads DAGVTQSPTHLIKTRGQQVTLRCSPISGHKSVSWYQQVLGQGPQFIFQYYEKEERGRGNFPDRFSARQFPNYSSELNVNALLLGDSALYLCASSNGRGEHEQFFGPGTRLTVL.